Following are 23 T cell receptor beta chains from one sample sequenced in a study of T cell clonotyping in hematopoietic cell transplantation. Only in-frame clones appear in the TCRdb table, and some are missing; sequencing was by immunoSEQ multiplex PCR. The sample has 37,000 or so clones, over 80% seen once. The sequenced material came from peripheral blood mononuclear cells. These TCRs come from a woman aged 40-49 years in good health. Some clones in this sample may be carry-over from other donors' samples.

V is TRBV19 and J is TRBJ2-7; TRBD1 is a possible D gene (5 bases). Trimming left V 1 base short and J 4 bases short, with 8 bases between. Germline V gene lookup returns CDR1 LNHDA and CDR2 SQIVND (reference sequence). The CDR3 length is 13 residues. The CDR3 DNA follows: TGTGCCAGTAGTATAGGACAGCTATACGAGCAGTACTTC. It translates to CASSIGQLYEQYF.

V and J are TRBV6-6 and TRBJ2-1; no definite D call. V was pared by 2 bases and J by 7 bases, with 12 bases between. The length of the CDR3 is 14 residues. CDR1 and CDR2 (germline): MNHNY, SVGAGI (reference sequence). The CDR3 loop is CASSYAPDLNEQFF. CDR3 nucleotide sequence: TGTGCCAGCAGTTACGCCCCCGACTTGAATGAGCAGTTCTTC.

The table lists this clone with a count of one. An end of the junction does not agree with germline; a read error may underlie this. CDR3 protein: CAWSYSARGNQPQHF. CDR3 nucleotide sequence: TGTGCCTGGAGTTACTCAGCCAGGGGCAACCAGCCCCAGCATTTT. The chain employs TRBV30 and TRBJ1-5; possibly TRBD1 for D (6 bases). Germline CDR1 GTSNPN, CDR2 SVGIG (reference sequence). The CDR3 is 15 amino acids.

The V gene is TRBV28, the J gene TRBJ1-1, with no clear D. The V and J ends lost 6 bases and 3 bases respectively, with 8 bases between them. Germline assignment: CDR1 MDHEN and CDR2 SYDVKM. The CDR3 sequence is 12 residues long. CDR3 protein: CASSPRDTEAFF. The CDR3 DNA is TGTGCCAGCAGCCCTCGGGACACTGAAGCTTTCTTT.

This clone was counted once. This rearrangement joins TRBV30 to TRBJ2-3; 8 bases line up with TRBD1. The CDR3 has 15 amino acids. Trimming cost V 3 bases and J 5 bases; bases outside gene matches: 10. From germline, CDR1 is GTSNPN and CDR2 SVGIG (reference sequence). CDR3 residues: CAWRTIRGLGDTQYF. The DNA of the CDR3 is TGTGCCTGGAGGACGATCAGGGGGCTTGGAGATACGCAGTATTTT. The full variable domain, completed using reference TRBV30 and TRBJ2-3, is SQTIHQWPATLVQPVGSPLSLECTVEGTSNPNLYWYRQAAGRGLQLLFYSVGIGQISSEVPQNLSASRPQDRQFILSSKKLLLSDSGFYLCAWRTIRGLGDTQYFGPGTRLTVL.

The CDR3 DNA reads as TGTGCCAGCATGCCAGGGGGCACAGATACGCAGTATTTT. Its translation: CASMPGGTDTQYF. This rearrangement joins TRBV6-5 to TRBJ2-3; D possibly corresponds to TRBD1 (6 bases). The CDR3 consists of 13 residues. V was cut by 7 bases and J by 1 base, with 9 bases left in between. Germline loops: CDR1 MNHEY, CDR2 SVGAGI.

The V and J genes are TRBV30 and TRBJ1-2, with D possibly matching TRBD1 (5 bases). Per the germline V gene, CDR1 is GTSNPN and CDR2 is SVGIG (reference sequence). CDR3 length: 16 residues. V lost 2 bases and J lost 1, with 17 bases in between. CDR3 sequence reads: CAWSISWDPLNYGYTF. CDR3 nucleotides: TGTGCCTGGAGTATCTCTTGGGACCCTCTTAACTATGGCTACACCTTC.

CDR3 DNA sequence: TGTGCCAGCAGCCATATCTTGGACAGGGGAAACAATCAGCCCCAGCATTTT. Translated: CASSHILDRGNNQPQHF. V gene TRBV28 combines with J gene TRBJ1-5; 9 bases align to TRBD1. Unmatched junction bases numbered 12, after V lost 6 bases and J lost 3 bases. The V gene's germline CDR1 is MDHEN and CDR2 SYDVKM. This CDR3 has 17 amino acids.

The chain recombines TRBV28 with TRBJ2-2; D unresolved. There are 13 residues in the CDR3. Germline-derived CDR1 and CDR2 are MDHEN and SYDVKM. V dropped 5 bases and J dropped 3 bases, with 7 bases sitting between them. The CDR3 here is CASSRVDTGELFF. The CDR3 coding sequence is TGTGCCAGCAGTCGTGTGGACACCGGGGAGCTGTTTTTT.

This chain joins TRBV30 and TRBJ2-1; the D is unclear. The V gene lost 0 bases and the J gene lost 4 bases, with 10 bases spanning the gap. CDR1 is GTSNPN, CDR2 SVGIG, per germline (reference sequence). The CDR3 totals 14 residues. CDR3 sequence (DNA): TGTGCCTGGAGTGTCTCACATTTTTACAATGAGCAGTTCTTC. Its translation: CAWSVSHFYNEQFF.

This clone was counted a single time. V gene TRBV5-1 combines with J gene TRBJ1-1; tentatively, D is TRBD1 (5 bases). The V end lost 7 bases, the J end lost 1 base, and 14 bases lay between the germline ends. The V gene's germline CDR1 is SGHRS and CDR2 YFSETQ. The CDR3 length is 14 residues. The CDR3 is CASHSGDPNTEAFF. The DNA of the CDR3 is TGCGCCAGCCACTCGGGGGACCCGAACACTGAAGCTTTCTTT.

The chain joins TRBV28 to TRBJ2-3; D is unresolved. Germline CDR1 and CDR2: MDHEN and SYDVKM. The V and J ends lost 8 bases and 2 bases respectively, with 5 bases between them. The CDR3 totals 11 residues. CDR3 in DNA: TGTGCCAGCGGTGACACAGATACGCAGTATTTT. It specifies CASGDTDTQYF.

This rearrangement joins TRBV7-8 to TRBJ2-7, with no clear D. Trimming shortened V by 3 bases and J by 3 bases, and 12 bases separated the two germline ends. CDR1 is SGHVS and CDR2 is FQNEAQ in the germline V gene. The CDR3 extends over 14 amino acids. CDR3 sequence (DNA): TGTGCCAGCAGCTTTCAGTCGAGTTACTACGAGCAGTACTTC. Protein product: CASSFQSSYYEQYF.

CDR3 loop: CASSQESVGSADTQYF. The CDR3 bases are TGTGCCAGCAGCCAAGAATCGGTCGGGAGCGCAGATACGCAGTATTTT. V gene TRBV4-2 combines with J gene TRBJ2-3, with D possibly matching TRBD2 (6 bases). From germline, CDR1 is LGHNA and CDR2 YNFKEQ. The CDR3 is 16 residues long. The germline V and J ends were trimmed by 0 bases and 4 bases, with 14 bases remaining between them.

This chain joins TRBV14 and TRBJ2-7, with 11 bases lining up with TRBD2. CDR3 length: 15 amino acids. In germline, CDR1 is SGHDN, CDR2 FVKESK. V trimming: 3 bases; J trimming: 3 bases; junction bases outside the gene matches: 4. CDR3 region: CASSQGLADVYEQYF. DNA for the CDR3: TGTGCCAGCAGCCAGGGACTAGCGGATGTCTACGAGCAGTACTTC.

The rearrangement uses TRBV11-1 and TRBJ1-1; D ambiguous. There are 15 residues in the CDR3. The V end was cut by 1 base, the J end by 10 bases, with 19 bases between. From germline, CDR1 is SGHAT and CDR2 FQDESV (reference sequence). CDR3: CASSLDGPAGVGAFF. CDR3 nucleotides: TGTGCCAGCAGCTTAGACGGACCGGCGGGTGTGGGAGCTTTCTTT.

The chain carries TRBV7-9 and TRBJ2-1; D possibly corresponds to TRBD2 (5 bases). The V and J ends lost 5 bases and 8 bases respectively, with 16 bases between them. CDR3 length: 14 residues. Germline V gives CDR1 SEHNR, CDR2 FQNEAQ (reference sequence). Here the CDR3 DNA reads TGTGCCAGCAGCCCCTTGGAGCCGGAGGATGAGCAGTTCTTC. This sequence encodes CASSPLEPEDEQFF.

This clone appeared a single time. This chain uses TRBV9 with TRBJ2-3; 8 bases are shared with TRBD2. J gave up 10 bases and V 4 bases, and 11 bases lay outside the gene matches. CDR1 SGDLS and CDR2 YYNGEE come from the germline V gene. The CDR3 runs to 14 residues. Written as DNA, the CDR3 is TGTGCCAGCAGCTTTAGCGGGGCTGCCGAAGCGCAGTATTTT. This encodes CASSFSGAAEAQYF.

V and J are TRBV7-9 and TRBJ2-1; 9 nucleotides line up with TRBD2. Germline V gene data show CDR1 as SEHNR and CDR2 as FQNEAQ (reference sequence). Unmatched junction bases numbered 7, after V lost 2 bases and J lost 5 bases. This CDR3 is built from 16 residues. CDR3 bases: TGTGCCAGCAGCTTAACCGTGGCGGGAGGGGACAATGAGCAGTTCTTC. Amino acids: CASSLTVAGGDNEQFF.

The chain has TRBV6-5 and TRBJ2-6; D may be TRBD1 (5 bases). The germline V gene has CDR1 MNHEY and CDR2 SVGAGI. Between the trimmed V and J ends, which lost 8 bases and 0 bases, there was a span of 8 bases. The CDR3 runs to 14 residues. This chain's CDR3 is CASRRASGANVLTF. As DNA, the CDR3 is TGTGCCAGCCGCAGGGCCTCTGGGGCCAACGTCCTGACTTTC.

CDR3 DNA: TGTGCCAGCAGCTCTATAGCGGGAGGGTACGAGCAGTACTTC. It codes for CASSSIAGGYEQYF. The chain uses TRBV7-2 and TRBJ2-7; 11 positions match TRBD2. The J segment lost 4 bases and the V segment lost 4 bases, leaving 3 bases of the junction unmatched. This CDR3 is built from 14 residues. CDR1 and CDR2 (germline): SGHTA, FQGNSA. Based on the CDR3 plus reference TRBV7-2 and TRBJ2-7, the full variable domain is GAGVSQSPSNKVTEKGKDVELRCDPISGHTALYWYRQSLGQGLEFLIYFQGNSAPDKSGLPSDRFSAERTGGSVSTLTIQRTQQEDSAVYLCASSSIAGGYEQYFGPGTRLTVT.

This sequence joins TRBV13 and TRBJ1-2; maybe TRBD1 (6 bases). The length of the CDR3 is 15 residues. Trimming took 5 bases from V and 4 from J, leaving 17 bases between them. CDR1 and CDR2 from the germline V gene are PRHDT and FYEKMQ (reference sequence). The CDR3 nucleotides read TGTGCCAGCAGCCCCCACGGGAGGGGGAGCTATGGCTACACCTTC. It yields the protein CASSPHGRGSYGYTF.

This CDR3 reads CSVDSSPTGGSVDTQYF. CDR3 bases: TGCAGCGTTGATTCCTCTCCAACAGGGGGATCAGTAGATACGCAGTATTTT. The gene calls are TRBV29-1 and TRBJ2-3, with TRBD1 matching over 8 bases. Germline V gene lookup returns CDR1 SQVTM and CDR2 ANQGSEA. V lost 3 bases and J lost 5; bases outside the gene matches: 16. The CDR3 is 17 amino acids.